This T cell receptor (beta chain) was identified in a study of blood T cell repertoires in COVID-19 (dated by TCRdb to the early 2020s). Concerning the study at large: Collaborator samples came from the United States, Italy and Spain and covered acute and convalescent phases of COVID-19. The prospective study material was composed of cDNA or gDNA derived from T cells, B-cell-depleted T cells, or PBMCs. Deeply sampled blood TCRbeta repertoires from subjects exposed to, actively infected with, or recovered from COVID-19 were included in the dataset. A freely available public database, intended as a resource for researchers studying the immune response to SARS-CoV-2, is where the repertoires were released. The samples were drawn from the first 160 participants of the ongoing ImmuneRACE study and from over 950 subjects provided by 6 global collaborators. The sample metadata nearly always contained a de-identified subject ID, COVID-19 status, age in years and sex. HLA class I and class II types, where available, came from metadata supplied by the sample provider rather than from assay-based typing. Study-wide findings and limitations: Clinical and demographic metadata were provided uncurated, with the amount varying by source and participant.

From a lookup of the germline V gene, CDR1 and CDR2 are SGHRS and YFSETQ. Taken from cysteine to phenylalanine, the CDR3 has 14 residues. CDR3 DNA only is kept here, 42 bases in frame from base 1. The trim is 5 bases for V and 2 bases for J, with a gap of 10 bases between the germline ends. The immunoSEQ Assay, a bias-controlled multiplex PCR, was used to amplify TCRbeta CDR3 regions from genomic DNA. As for how the authors treated the data: Nucleated cell counts per sample were estimated from amplification of reference gene primers within the assay. To quantify the absolute abundance of each unique TCRbeta CDR3 rearrangement, sequence reads were collapsed and filtered. For each sample, productive Simpson clonality was calculated by taking the square root of Simpson's diversity index across productive rearrangements. TCRdb carries this immuneACCESS record with in-frame sequences only. Its versions omit some clonotypes, under half of them owing to an unresolved V gene in the studies checked, with the rest unexplained. The V and J calls and the clone size are those of that table, but D and trimming were determined from the DNA. The sample table lists about 60,000 clones, 83% of them with a count of one. The top ten clones comprise just under 6.5% of the sample.

The collaborating institutions used their own protocols to collect whole blood in K2EDTA tubes. For TCRbeta analysis, collaborators shipped samples in one of three forms: frozen whole blood, isolated PBMCs, or DNA extracted from either of those sample types. This clone appeared once. The antigen it binds to is not known. The record has no base qualities; no much larger clone is one base away. The chain couples TRBV5-1 to TRBJ2-2, with the D gene not confidently named. Sequenced input: peripheral blood. This sequence originates from a human donor in a cohort sampled during active COVID-19. The CDR3 in this case is CASREAVNTGELFF. The nucleotides are TGCGCCAGCAGAGAGGCGGTCAACACCGGGGAGCTGTTTTTT.